The text below deals with one TCR beta chain. The germline gives CDR1 KGHSH, CDR2 LQKENI. Trimming took off 3 bases at V and 0 bases at J, with 15 bases between the two ends. The CDR3 covers 17 residues. This specimen belongs to a study of shared T cell receptors in the human thymus. The protocol was immunoSEQ multiplex PCR, while the TCRdb copy is restricted to in-frame clones and leaves out a portion. Among roughly 500,000 clones listed, 78% were seen once. A further study also used this sample, focusing on human thymus T cells. This second report adds: Thymic tissue was derived from resections collected during corrective heart surgery.

The receptor's source is a boy under two years old with a congenital heart defect. This chain uses TRBV18 with TRBJ1-3; D may be TRBD1 (6 bases). The specimen sequenced was thymocytes. The CDR3 loop is CASSPDRSTVSGNTIYF. The CDR3, as DNA: TGTGCCAGCTCACCCGACAGGTCGACAGTCTCTGGAAACACCATATATTTT.